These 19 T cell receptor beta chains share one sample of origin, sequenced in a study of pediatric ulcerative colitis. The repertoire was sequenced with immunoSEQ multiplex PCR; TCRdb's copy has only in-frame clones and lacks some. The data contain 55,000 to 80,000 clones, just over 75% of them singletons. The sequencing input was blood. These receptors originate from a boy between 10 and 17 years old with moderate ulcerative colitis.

The CDR3 loop reads CASSLGTGGYEQYF. CDR3 nucleotides: TGCGCCAGCAGCTTGGGAACAGGGGGGTACGAGCAGTACTTC. The V call is TRBV5-1, the J call TRBJ2-7; TRBD1 aligns across 8 bases. Germline V gene data show CDR1 as SGHRS and CDR2 as YFSETQ. The CDR3 is made up of 14 amino acids. The V gene end was trimmed by 0 bases and the J gene end by 4 bases; junction bases not matched to a gene: 3. Looking up the rest from reference TRBV5-1 and TRBJ2-7 gives the full variable domain: KAGVTQTPRYLIKTRGQQVTLSCSPISGHRSVSWYQQTPGQGLQFLFEYFSETQRNKGNFPGRFSGRQFSNSRSEMNVSTLELGDSALYLCASSLGTGGYEQYFGPGTRLTVT.

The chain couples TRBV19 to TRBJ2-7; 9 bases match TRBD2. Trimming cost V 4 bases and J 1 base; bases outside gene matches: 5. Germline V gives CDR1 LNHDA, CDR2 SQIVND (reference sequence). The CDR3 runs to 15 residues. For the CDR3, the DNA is TGTGCCAGTAGTAACGAGCGGGGGGATTCCTACGAGCAGTACTTC. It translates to CASSNERGDSYEQYF.

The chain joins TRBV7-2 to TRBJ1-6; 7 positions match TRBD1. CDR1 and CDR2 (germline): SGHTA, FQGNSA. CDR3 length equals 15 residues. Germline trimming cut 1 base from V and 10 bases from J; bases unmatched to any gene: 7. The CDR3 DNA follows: TGTGCCAGCAGCTTAGGATCGGGGACAGTCTCACCCCTCCACTTT. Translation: CASSLGSGTVSPLHF.

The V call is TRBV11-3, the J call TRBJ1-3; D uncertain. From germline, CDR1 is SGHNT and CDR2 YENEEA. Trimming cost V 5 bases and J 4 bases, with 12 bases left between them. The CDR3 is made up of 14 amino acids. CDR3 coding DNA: TGTGCCAGCAGCCACGGCGGAGGAGGAAACACCATATATTTT. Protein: CASSHGGGGNTIYF.

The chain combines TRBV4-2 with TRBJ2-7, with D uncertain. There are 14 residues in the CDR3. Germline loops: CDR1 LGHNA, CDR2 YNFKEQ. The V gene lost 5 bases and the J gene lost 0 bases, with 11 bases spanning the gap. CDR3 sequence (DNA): TGTGCCAGCAGCTTGGAAGGCAGCTCCTACGAGCAGTACTTC. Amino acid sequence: CASSLEGSSYEQYF.

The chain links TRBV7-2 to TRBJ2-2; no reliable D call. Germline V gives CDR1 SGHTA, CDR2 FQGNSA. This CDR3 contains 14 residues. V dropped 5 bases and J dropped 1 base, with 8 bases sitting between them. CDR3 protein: CASSPELNTGELFF. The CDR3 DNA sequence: TGTGCCAGCAGCCCGGAATTGAACACCGGGGAGCTGTTTTTT.

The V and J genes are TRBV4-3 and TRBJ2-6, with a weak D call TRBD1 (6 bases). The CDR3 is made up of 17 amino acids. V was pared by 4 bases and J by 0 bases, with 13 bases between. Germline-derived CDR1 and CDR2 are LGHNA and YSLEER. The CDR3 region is CASSPRGGVSGANVLTF. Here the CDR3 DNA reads TGCGCCAGCAGCCCCCGAGGGGGTGTCTCTGGGGCCAACGTCCTGACTTTC.

CDR3 amino acids: CASSGAKNIQYF. The CDR3 DNA sequence: TGTGCCAGCAGTGGAGCCAAAAACATTCAGTACTTC. The chain has TRBV27 and TRBJ2-4; no reliable D call. Germline assignment: CDR1 MNHEY and CDR2 SMNVEV (reference sequence). Deletions cut 5 bases from V and 0 bases from J, with 2 bases between. This CDR3 is built from 12 residues.

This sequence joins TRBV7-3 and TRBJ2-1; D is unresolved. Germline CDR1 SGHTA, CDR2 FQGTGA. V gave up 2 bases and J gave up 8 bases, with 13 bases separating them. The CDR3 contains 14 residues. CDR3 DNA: TGTGCCAGCAGCTTAGCGGCAACGGGTTATGAGCAGTTCTTC. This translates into CASSLAATGYEQFF.

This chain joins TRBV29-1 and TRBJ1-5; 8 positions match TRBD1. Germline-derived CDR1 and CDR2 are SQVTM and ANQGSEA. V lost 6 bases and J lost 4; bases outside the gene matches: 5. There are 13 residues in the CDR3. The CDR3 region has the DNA TGCAGCGTGCGAACAGGGGGAAATCAGCCCCAGCATTTT. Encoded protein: CSVRTGGNQPQHF.

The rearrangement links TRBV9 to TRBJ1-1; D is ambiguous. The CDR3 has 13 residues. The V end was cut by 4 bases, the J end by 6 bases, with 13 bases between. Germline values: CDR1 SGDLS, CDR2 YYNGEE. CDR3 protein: CASSPLQRAEAFF. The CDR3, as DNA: TGTGCCAGCAGCCCCTTGCAGCGTGCTGAAGCTTTCTTT.

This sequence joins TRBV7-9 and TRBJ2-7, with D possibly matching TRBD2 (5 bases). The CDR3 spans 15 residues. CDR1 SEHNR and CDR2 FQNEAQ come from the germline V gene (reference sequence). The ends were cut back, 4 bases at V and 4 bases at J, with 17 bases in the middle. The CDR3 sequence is CASSSRLGLLYEQYF. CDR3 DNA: TGTGCCAGCAGCTCCCGCCTTGGACTCTTATACGAGCAGTACTTC. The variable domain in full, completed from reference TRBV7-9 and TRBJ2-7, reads DTGVSQNPRHKITKRGQNVTFRCDPISEHNRLYWYRQTLGQGPEFLTYFQNEAQLEKSRLLSDRFSAERPKGSFSTLEIQRTEQGDSAMYLCASSSRLGLLYEQYFGPGTRLTVT.

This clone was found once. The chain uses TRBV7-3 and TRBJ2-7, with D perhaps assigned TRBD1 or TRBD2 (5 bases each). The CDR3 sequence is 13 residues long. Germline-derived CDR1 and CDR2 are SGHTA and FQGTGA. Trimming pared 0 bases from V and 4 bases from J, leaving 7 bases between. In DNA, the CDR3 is TGTGCCAGCAGCTTAACTGGGGGTTACGAGCAGTACTTC. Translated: CASSLTGGYEQYF.

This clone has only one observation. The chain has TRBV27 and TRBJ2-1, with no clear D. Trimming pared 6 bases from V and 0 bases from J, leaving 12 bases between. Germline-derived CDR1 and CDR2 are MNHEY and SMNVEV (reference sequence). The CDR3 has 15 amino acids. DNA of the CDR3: TGTGCCAGCAGGTCGGCTTTTAGCTCCTACAATGAGCAGTTCTTC. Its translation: CASRSAFSSYNEQFF.

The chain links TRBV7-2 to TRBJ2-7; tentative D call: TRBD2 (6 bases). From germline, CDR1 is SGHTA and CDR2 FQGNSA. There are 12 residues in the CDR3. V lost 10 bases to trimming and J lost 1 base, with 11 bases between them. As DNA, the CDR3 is TGTGCCACCAGTGCGGGATCCTACGAGCAGTACTTC. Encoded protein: CATSAGSYEQYF. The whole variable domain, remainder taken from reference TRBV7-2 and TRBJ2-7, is GAGVSQSPSNKVTEKGKDVELRCDPISGHTALYWYRQSLGQGLEFLIYFQGNSAPDKSGLPSDRFSAERTGGSVSTLTIQRTQQEDSAVYLCATSAGSYEQYFGPGTRLTVT.

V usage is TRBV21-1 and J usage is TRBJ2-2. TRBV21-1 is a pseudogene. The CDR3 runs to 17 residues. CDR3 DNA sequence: TGTGCCAGCAGCAAAATGGCGGCAGGATTAAACGGCGGGGAGCTGTTTTTT. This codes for CASSKMAAGLNGGELFF.

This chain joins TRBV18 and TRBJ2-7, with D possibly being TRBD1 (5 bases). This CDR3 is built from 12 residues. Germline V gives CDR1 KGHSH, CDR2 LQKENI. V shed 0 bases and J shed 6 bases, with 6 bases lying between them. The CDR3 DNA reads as TGTGCCAGCTCACCACCGGGGCGCGAGCAGTACTTC. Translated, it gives CASSPPGREQYF.

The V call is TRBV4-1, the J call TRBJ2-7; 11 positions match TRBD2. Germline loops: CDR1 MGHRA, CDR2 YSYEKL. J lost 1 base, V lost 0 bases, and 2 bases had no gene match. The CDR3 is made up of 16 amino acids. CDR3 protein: CASSQEGTSGSYEQYF. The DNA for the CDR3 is TGCGCCAGCAGCCAAGAAGGGACTAGCGGTTCCTACGAGCAGTACTTC.

The CDR3 sequence is CASSSQGTGGRKETQYF. The CDR3 DNA follows: TGTGCCAGCAGCTCACAGGGGACAGGGGGCCGAAAAGAGACCCAGTACTTC. The V and J genes are TRBV5-6 and TRBJ2-5, with 12 bases that match TRBD1. This CDR3 has 17 residues. With 3 bases clipped from V and 3 bases from J, the junction kept 9 bases outside the gene matches. From germline, CDR1 is SGHDT and CDR2 YYEEEE.